The 22 T cell receptor beta chains reported below all come from one sample, sequenced in a study of T cells in Graves' hyperthyroidism and ophthalmopathy (dated by TCRdb to the late 2010s). Library preparation was by multiplex PCR. Sequencing relied on an Illumina HiSeq 2000. TCR beta CDR3 regions were amplified from RNA transcripts. A first-round RT-PCR of the TCR CDR3 used the HTBI primer set with the Qiagen OneStep RT-PCR kit. TCRdb reprocessing: public reads trimmed at Q25 with fastp, clones called with MiXCR, in-frame beta chains kept. Rows are unified per CDR3 protein, each entry keeping the most common DNA and genes. The sample has over 450,000 distinct CDR3 sequences on record, roughly 17% of them singletons. Approximately 15% of the sample belongs to the ten largest clones. Material for sequencing was blood. These receptors all stem from a young woman with Graves' ophthalmopathy.

This clonotype was detected many times. This sequence joins TRBV12-3 or TRBV12-4 and TRBJ2-3, with TRBD1 matching 8 bases. The CDR3 extends over 15 amino acids. The V gene end was trimmed by 4 bases and the J gene end by 1 base; junction bases not matched to a gene: 4. The CDR3 DNA reads TGTGCCAGCAGTTATGGGACAGGACGCACAGATACGCAGTATTTT. It specifies CASSYGTGRTDTQYF.

This rearrangement joins TRBV9 to TRBJ1-6; 9 positions agree with TRBD1. CDR1 and CDR2 from the germline V gene are SGDLS and YYNGEE. The CDR3 spans 14 residues. J lost 7 bases, V lost 3 bases, and 2 bases had no gene match. In DNA form, the CDR3 reads TGTGCCAGCAGCGCAGGGACAGGGAATTCACCCCTCCACTTT. It is translated as CASSAGTGNSPLHF.

This clonotype occurred many times. The chain carries TRBV28 and TRBJ1-5; D is possibly TRBD1 (6 bases). The CDR3 has 13 amino acids. The V gene lost 6 bases and the J gene lost 6 bases, with 12 bases spanning the gap. The germline gives CDR1 MDHEN, CDR2 SYDVKM. CDR3 DNA: TGTGCCAGCAGAAGGCAGGGGATTCAGCCCCAGCATTTT. Translating gives CASRRQGIQPQHF.

In its sample, this clonotype was seen a few times. This rearrangement joins TRBV19 to TRBJ1-1; D perhaps matches TRBD1 (5 bases). Trimming removed 2 bases at V and 6 bases at J, with 10 bases between. This CDR3 spans 13 amino acids. Germline CDR1 is LNHDA and CDR2 is SQIVND (reference sequence). The CDR3: CASSIQGLSEAFF. The CDR3 nucleotides read TGTGCCAGTAGTATACAGGGCCTTTCTGAAGCTTTCTTT. Complete variable domain (other parts from reference TRBV19 and TRBJ1-1): DGGITQSPKYLFRKEGQNVTLSCEQNLNHDAMYWYRQDPGQGLRLIYYSQIVNDFQKGDIAEGYSVSREKKESFPLTVTSAQKNPTAFYLCASSIQGLSEAFFGQGTRLTVV.

The sample holds a few counts of this clonotype. V gene TRBV30 combines with J gene TRBJ2-1; D ambiguous. V was cut by 3 bases and J by 5 bases, with 14 bases left in between. There are 14 residues in the CDR3. Germline V gene sequence: CDR1 GTSNPN, CDR2 SVGIG (reference sequence). The CDR3 spells CAWRFTMTDNEQFF. DNA for the CDR3: TGTGCCTGGAGGTTTACTATGACGGACAATGAGCAGTTCTTC.

The sample holds a few counts of this clonotype. The rearrangement joins TRBV9 to TRBJ1-2, with D hard to call. Trimming removed 2 bases from V and 8 bases from J, with 19 bases in between. The germline gives CDR1 SGDLS, CDR2 YYNGEE. CDR3 length: 15 amino acids. This CDR3 reads CASSVSSFGIGGYTF. CDR3 nucleotide sequence: TGTGCCAGCAGCGTCTCGTCCTTCGGTATCGGAGGCTACACCTTC.

V gene TRBV5-1 combines with J gene TRBJ1-4, with D possibly matching TRBD1 (5 bases). Trimming took 3 bases from V and 5 from J, leaving 8 bases between them. In germline, CDR1 is SGHRS, CDR2 YFSETQ. The CDR3 has 13 residues. The CDR3 here is CASSSTENEKLFF. As DNA, the CDR3 is TGCGCCAGCAGCTCGACAGAAAATGAAAAACTGTTTTTT.

The chain carries TRBV28 and TRBJ1-1; 12 positions match TRBD1. The V and J ends lost 5 bases and 4 bases, in that order; junction bases with no gene match: 5. The CDR3 has 15 residues. The germline V gene has CDR1 MDHEN and CDR2 SYDVKM. CDR3 loop: CASSRDRGRATEAFF. DNA for the CDR3: TGTGCCAGCAGTCGGGACAGGGGGCGAGCCACTGAAGCTTTCTTT.

Many counts were recorded for this clonotype. V is TRBV7-2 and J is TRBJ1-1, with D possibly matching TRBD1 (6 bases). Trimming stripped 5 bases from V and 8 bases from J, with 15 bases between. The CDR3 runs to 13 residues. Germline CDR1 and CDR2: SGHTA and FQGNSA. This CDR3 is CASSHGGLAEAFF. In nucleotides, the CDR3 is TGTGCCAGCAGCCATGGGGGGCTTGCGGAAGCTTTCTTT.

The table lists this clonotype with many counts. V is TRBV20-1 and J is TRBJ2-5, with 14 positions matching TRBD2. CDR1 and CDR2 (germline): DFQATT, SNEGSKA (reference sequence). Germline trimming cut 5 bases from V and 5 bases from J; bases unmatched to any gene: 4. This CDR3 spans 14 amino acids. The CDR3 DNA sequence: TGCAGTGCTTGGGGACTAGCGGGGGAGGAGACCCAGTACTTC. This codes for CSAWGLAGEETQYF.

This clonotype has at least ten counts. The J gene is TRBJ2-7, the V gene TRBV6-5; TRBD1 or TRBD2 may be the D gene (5 bases each). Deletions cut 1 base from V and 4 bases from J, with 26 bases between. CDR3 size: 19 residues. Germline CDR1 and CDR2: MNHEY and SVGAGI. CDR3 protein: CASSYWDPRTRTGAYEQYF. The CDR3 DNA follows: TGTGCCAGCAGTTACTGGGACCCGAGGACTCGTACGGGTGCTTACGAGCAGTACTTC.

This chain links TRBV7-3 with TRBJ2-1, with a weak D call TRBD2 (7 bases). This CDR3 spans 17 amino acids. Germline V gene lookup returns CDR1 SGHTA and CDR2 FQGTGA. The V end was cut by 2 bases, the J end by 2 bases, with 16 bases between. The CDR3 coding sequence is TGTGCCAGCAGCTTAGGAGGGGGGGCATCGACCTACAATGAGCAGTTCTTC. Encoded protein: CASSLGGGASTYNEQFF. Full variable domain (outside the CDR3, taken from reference TRBV7-3 and TRBJ2-1): GAGVSQTPSNKVTEKGKYVELRCDPISGHTALYWYRQSLGQGPEFLIYFQGTGAADDSGLPNDRFFAVRPEGSVSTLKIQRTERGDSAVYLCASSLGGGASTYNEQFFGPGTRLTVL.

This clonotype was seen repeatedly, ten times or more. This chain uses TRBV10-2 with TRBJ2-7, with a weak D call TRBD1 (6 bases). CDR1 WSHSY and CDR2 SAAADI come from the germline V gene. The CDR3 length is 13 residues. V was cut by 3 bases and J by 4 bases, with 10 bases left in between. CDR3 protein: CASSEGRGYEQYF. The CDR3 bases are TGCGCCAGCAGTGAAGGCAGGGGATACGAGCAGTACTTC.

The table lists this clonotype with many counts. The rearrangement joins TRBV20-1 to TRBJ1-1, with 7 bases aligning to TRBD1. V lost 0 bases, J lost 1 base, and 2 bases stayed unmatched. Per germline, CDR1 DFQATT and CDR2 SNEGSKA (reference sequence). The CDR3 loop spans 14 amino acids. As DNA, the CDR3 is TGCAGTGCTAGAGACCGGGACAGGAACACTGAAGCTTTCTTT. Its protein is CSARDRDRNTEAFF.

This clonotype was seen repeatedly, ten times or more. The gene calls are TRBV27 and TRBJ2-3; a weak D match, TRBD1 (5 bases). The ends were cut back, 3 bases at V and 3 bases at J, with 19 bases in the middle. The CDR3 length is 17 residues. The V gene's germline CDR1 is MNHEY and CDR2 SMNVEV (reference sequence). The CDR3 here is CASSLKIPQGITDTQYF. Here the CDR3 DNA reads TGTGCCAGCAGTTTGAAAATCCCCCAGGGTATAACAGATACGCAGTATTTT.

The genes are TRBV4-1 and TRBJ2-3, with 8 bases that match TRBD1. This CDR3 contains 15 residues. With 2 bases clipped from V and 6 bases from J, the junction kept 7 bases outside the gene matches. Per the germline V gene, CDR1 is MGHRA and CDR2 is YSYEKL. The CDR3, as DNA: TGCGCCAGCAGCCAAACGGCGCAGGGGGCCGATACGCAGTATTTT. The encoded protein is CASSQTAQGADTQYF.

This clonotype was recorded at least ten times. The rearrangement joins TRBV28 to TRBJ1-5; 8 bases agree with TRBD1. The germline V gene has CDR1 MDHEN and CDR2 SYDVKM. This CDR3 comprises 15 residues. The J segment lost 5 bases and the V segment lost 9 bases, leaving 12 bases of the junction unmatched. The CDR3 spells CASRPIDRGYQPQHF. The CDR3, as DNA: TGTGCCAGTAGACCGATCGACAGGGGTTATCAGCCCCAGCATTTT.

This clonotype was counted only a few times. V gene TRBV7-9 combines with J gene TRBJ2-3, with D unclear. V shed 0 bases and J shed 2 bases, with 9 bases lying between them. CDR3 length equals 15 residues. The germline V gene has CDR1 SEHNR and CDR2 FQNEAQ (reference sequence). The CDR3 region has the DNA TGTGCCAGCAGCTTAGCGGCATTGGACACAGATACGCAGTATTTT. Its protein is CASSLAALDTDTQYF.

This clonotype has at least ten counts. This chain links TRBV7-3 with TRBJ2-1; D perhaps matches TRBD1 (6 bases). The CDR3 is 16 amino acids. V was trimmed by 1 base and J by 8 bases, leaving 18 bases between them. CDR1 and CDR2 from the germline V gene are SGHTA and FQGTGA. The CDR3 region is CASSLNGAGVTDEQFF. CDR3 coding DNA: TGTGCCAGCAGCTTAAACGGTGCAGGGGTAACCGATGAGCAGTTCTTC.

The gene calls are TRBV29-1 and TRBJ2-1; tentative D call: TRBD2 (6 bases). This CDR3 has 15 amino acids. The ends were cut back, 1 base at V and 2 bases at J, with 12 bases in the middle. Germline V gives CDR1 SQVTM, CDR2 ANQGSEA. The CDR3 DNA sequence: TGCAGCGTTGAAGGGTATACGGGGGCCTACAATGAGCAGTTCTTC. It is translated as CSVEGYTGAYNEQFF.

Only a few counts were recorded for this clonotype. The chain links TRBV6-1 to TRBJ1-6; D is unclear. This CDR3 is built from 15 residues. V was clipped by 7 bases and J by 0 bases, with 10 bases between them. CDR1 is MNHNS and CDR2 is SASEGT in the germline V gene. CDR3 DNA: TGTGCCAGCAAGGAGACCAGCTCCTATAATTCACCCCTCCACTTT. This gives the protein CASKETSSYNSPLHF.

This clonotype was observed a handful of times. J is TRBJ2-7 and V is TRBV30; D possibly corresponds to TRBD1 (5 bases). The CDR3 has 14 residues. Trimming cost V 4 bases and J 2 bases, with 15 bases left between them. Per the germline V gene, CDR1 is GTSNPN and CDR2 is SVGIG (reference sequence). CDR3 amino acids: CAWTRPGFTYEQYF. DNA for the CDR3: TGTGCCTGGACCCGGCCAGGGTTTACCTACGAGCAGTACTTC.